Listed below are T cell receptor beta chains from one sample, sequenced in a study of blood T cell repertoires in COVID-19. Sequenced by immunoSEQ multiplex PCR; TCRdb stores in-frame clones only, minus some. The data show about 160,000 clones, about 80% seen once. Sequencing used peripheral blood. The origin of the receptors is a man in his sixties with acute or convalescent COVID-19. CDR3s include the opening cysteine and the closing phenylalanine or tryptophan. A D gene is named only where the DNA matches it firmly. Some rows have no size entry. The others give once, few or many, or a class for an expanded clone.

D: TRBD1; length: 14; J: TRBJ2-7; V: TRBV19; size: .; DNA: TGTGCCAGTAGTGCACAGGGGGGAACCTACGAGCAGTACTTC; CDR3: CASSAQGGTYEQYF
D: .; length: 16; J: TRBJ1-5; V: TRBV6-2/TRBV6-3; size: once; DNA: TGTGCCAGCAGTTACCCCAGGTCCTATAGCAATCAGCCCCAGCATTTT; CDR3: CASSYPRSYSNQPQHF
D: .; length: 13; J: TRBJ2-5; V: TRBV12-3/TRBV12-4; size: .; DNA: TGTGCCAGCAGTTTGGGGGGTGGAGAGACCCAGTACTTC; CDR3: CASSLGGGETQYF
D: .; length: 12; J: TRBJ2-7; V: TRBV6-5; size: .; DNA: TGTGCCAGCATGAACAGACCCTACGAGCAGTACTTC; CDR3: CASMNRPYEQYF
D: .; length: 17; J: TRBJ2-7; V: TRBV7-9; size: few; DNA: TGTGCCAGCAGCTTAGTTGGTGGCGACAGACGCTCCTACGAGCAGTACTTC; CDR3: CASSLVGGDRRSYEQYF
D: .; length: 14; J: TRBJ2-7; V: TRBV9; size: .; DNA: TGTGCCAGCAGCCCCGAGGGGGGGGGCTACGAGCAGTACTTC; CDR3: CASSPEGGGYEQYF
D: .; length: 13; J: TRBJ1-6; V: TRBV5-4; size: few; DNA: TGTGCCAGCAGCTCTACTCTTAATTCACCCCTCCACTTT; CDR3: CASSSTLNSPLHF
D: TRBD1; length: 13; J: TRBJ1-1; V: TRBV5-1; size: .; DNA: TGCGCCAGCAGCACCGGACAGGGGACTGAAGCTTTCTTT; CDR3: CASSTGQGTEAFF
D: TRBD1; length: 14; J: TRBJ1-2; V: TRBV10-3; size: .; DNA: TGTGCCATCTGGCGACAGGGGGGGGACTATGGCTACACCTTC; CDR3: CAIWRQGGDYGYTF
D: TRBD1; length: 15; J: TRBJ1-1; V: TRBV25-1; size: once; DNA: TGTGCCAGCAGTCCTCCGGACAGGGCGAGAACTGAAGCTTTCTTT; CDR3: CASSPPDRARTEAFF
D: TRBD2; length: 17; J: TRBJ2-3; V: TRBV2; size: .; DNA: TGTGCCAGCAGTGAAAGGACAGCGGGGGGGCATAGGGATACGCAGTATTTT; CDR3: CASSERTAGGHRDTQYF
D: .; length: 14; J: TRBJ2-7; V: TRBV11-2; size: .; DNA: TGTGCCAGCAGCTTAGTTCCCCGTTCCTACGAGCAGTACTTC; CDR3: CASSLVPRSYEQYF
D: TRBD1; length: 16; J: TRBJ1-3; V: TRBV18; size: .; DNA: TGTGCCAGCTCACAAACAGGGGGCGCCTCTGGAAACACCATATATTTT; CDR3: CASSQTGGASGNTIYF
D: TRBD1; length: 17; J: TRBJ1-2; V: TRBV7-2; size: .; DNA: TGTGCCAGCAGCTTGAGTGGACAGGGCTCGGGCGACTATGGCTACACCTTC; CDR3: CASSLSGQGSGDYGYTF
D: .; length: 13; J: TRBJ2-3; V: TRBV11-1; size: .; DNA: TGTGCCAGCAGCTTTTCAGAATCAGATACGCAGTATTTT; CDR3: CASSFSESDTQYF
D: TRBD1; length: 13; J: TRBJ2-1; V: TRBV27; size: .; DNA: TGTGCCAGCAGCCTAGCACAGGGGGATGAGCAGTTCTTC; CDR3: CASSLAQGDEQFF
D: TRBD1; length: 16; J: TRBJ2-1; V: TRBV14; size: .; DNA: TGTGCCAGCAGCCAAGAGGGGCTGGACAGGGCCAATGAGCAGTTCTTC; CDR3: CASSQEGLDRANEQFF
D: TRBD1; length: 14; J: TRBJ2-2; V: TRBV2; size: .; DNA: TGTGCCAGCAGTGGACAGGGGGGGACCGGGGAGCTGTTTTTT; CDR3: CASSGQGGTGELFF
D: TRBD2; length: 15; J: TRBJ2-1; V: TRBV20-1; size: .; DNA: TGCAGTGCTAGTTCTCTAGCGGGGTACGTCTATGAGCAGTTCTTC; CDR3: CSASSLAGYVYEQFF
D: TRBD1; length: 15; J: TRBJ2-1; V: TRBV7-3; size: .; DNA: TGTGCCAGCAGCTTTGGCGGACAGGGGGCAAGGGAGCAGTTCTTC; CDR3: CASSFGGQGAREQFF
D: TRBD2; length: 16; J: TRBJ2-5; V: TRBV5-4; size: .; DNA: TGTGCCAGCAGCCCCGGACTAGCGGGGGGTAGAGAGACCCAGTACTTC; CDR3: CASSPGLAGGRETQYF
D: .; length: 13; J: TRBJ1-1; V: TRBV24-1; size: .; DNA: TGTGCCACCAGTGAGAAAGGGAGCACTGAAGCTTTCTTT; CDR3: CATSEKGSTEAFF
D: .; length: 16; J: TRBJ2-5; V: TRBV2; size: .; DNA: TGTGCCAGCAGTGAACGATTCATAGGACAACGAGAGACCCAGTACTTC; CDR3: CASSERFIGQRETQYF
D: TRBD1; length: 14; J: TRBJ1-2; V: TRBV5-6; size: .; DNA: TGTGCCAGCAGCTTGGAACAGGGGGCGCAGGGCTACACCTTC; CDR3: CASSLEQGAQGYTF
D: .; length: 15; J: TRBJ1-4; V: TRBV18; size: .; DNA: TGTGCCAGCTCACGCCTGGGCAGAGCTAATGAAAAACTGTTTTTT; CDR3: CASSRLGRANEKLFF
D: .; length: 15; J: TRBJ1-5; V: TRBV4-1; size: once; DNA: TGCGCCAGCAGCCAAGATTTTGAGGTTAATCAGCCCCAGCATTTT; CDR3: CASSQDFEVNQPQHF
D: .; length: 15; J: TRBJ2-3; V: TRBV12-1; size: .; DNA: TGTGCCAGCAGCTTTTTGGTGAAGTGGAGTGATACGCAGTATTTT; CDR3: CASSFLVKWSDTQYF
D: .; length: 13; J: TRBJ2-3; V: TRBV12-3/TRBV12-4; size: .; DNA: TGTGCCAGCAGTTTATGGGAGAGAGATACGCAGTATTTT; CDR3: CASSLWERDTQYF
D: .; length: 14; J: TRBJ2-7; V: TRBV9; size: .; DNA: TGTGCCAGCAGCGTAGACAGGGTAGGCTACGAGCAGTACTTC; CDR3: CASSVDRVGYEQYF
D: TRBD2; length: 15; J: TRBJ2-5; V: TRBV10-3; size: once; DNA: TGTGCCATCAGTGGAAATAGCGGGGGACCAGAGACCCAGTACTTC; CDR3: CAISGNSGGPETQYF
D: TRBD2; length: 15; J: TRBJ2-2; V: TRBV24-1; size: .; DNA: TGTGCCACCAGTGACGCGGGACTAAACACCGGGGAGCTGTTTTTT; CDR3: CATSDAGLNTGELFF
D: TRBD1; length: 14; J: TRBJ2-1; V: TRBV5-1; size: .; DNA: TGCGCCAGCAGCTTGGCAGGGGGTGACAATGAGCAGTTCTTC; CDR3: CASSLAGGDNEQFF
D: .; length: 15; J: TRBJ1-4; V: TRBV5-1; size: .; DNA: TGCGCCAGCAGCTTACAAGGGGTGGCTAATGAAAAACTGTTTTTT; CDR3: CASSLQGVANEKLFF
D: .; length: 15; J: TRBJ1-1; V: TRBV30; size: .; DNA: TGTGCCTGGAGTGTAATCTCGGGAGTGAACACTGAAGCTTTCTTT; CDR3: CAWSVISGVNTEAFF
D: TRBD2; length: 15; J: TRBJ2-7; V: TRBV4-1; size: .; DNA: TGCGCCAGCAGCCCCTGGACTAGCGGGGGAAGGGAGCAGTACTTC; CDR3: CASSPWTSGGREQYF
D: .; length: 14; J: TRBJ1-2; V: TRBV4-1; size: few; DNA: TGCGCCAGCAGCCAAGTCGTGGCAGTTTATGGCTACACCTTC; CDR3: CASSQVVAVYGYTF
D: .; length: 14; J: TRBJ1-1; V: TRBV3-1/TRBV3-2; size: .; DNA: TGTGCCAGCAGCCCCGGAGCCACGAACACTGAAGCTTTCTTT; CDR3: CASSPGATNTEAFF